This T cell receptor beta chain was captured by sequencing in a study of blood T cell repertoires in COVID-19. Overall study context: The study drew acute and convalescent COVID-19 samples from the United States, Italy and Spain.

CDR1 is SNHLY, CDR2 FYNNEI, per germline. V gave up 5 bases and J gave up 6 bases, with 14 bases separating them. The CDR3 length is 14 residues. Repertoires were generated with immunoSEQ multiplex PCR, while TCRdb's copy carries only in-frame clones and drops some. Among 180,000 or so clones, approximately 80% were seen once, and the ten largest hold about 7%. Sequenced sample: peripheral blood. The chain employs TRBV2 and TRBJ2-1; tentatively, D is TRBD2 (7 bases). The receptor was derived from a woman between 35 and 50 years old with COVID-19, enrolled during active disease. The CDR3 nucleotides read TGTGCCAGCAGTAAGGGGGGGGCCTCCAATGAGCAGTTCTTC. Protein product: CASSKGGASNEQFF.